The rows below give T cell receptor beta chains drawn from one sample of a study of identical twins. TCRdb re-derived calls from the 5' RACE reads in MiXCR, one entry per CDR3 protein. The sample consists of around 1.7 million distinct CDR3 sequences, about 31% of them appearing once. The sample comprised cord blood. Receptors originate from a newborn girl in good health. Both conserved end residues are part of each CDR3. A D gene is named only where the DNA matches it firmly.

j_call | d_call | v_call | cdr3_aa
TRBJ2-3 | . | TRBV18 | CAGSPLVNTDTQYF
TRBJ2-1 | . | TRBV6-1 | CASRSPGTTFYNEQFF
TRBJ2-3 | . | TRBV5-1 | CASSLASQEDTQYF
TRBJ2-1 | . | TRBV5-1 | CASSLRLGSEQFF
TRBJ2-1 | . | TRBV12-3/TRBV12-4 | CASSLTSSYSEQFF
TRBJ2-1 | . | TRBV7-9 | CASSFSGADEQFF
TRBJ2-5 | TRBD2 | TRBV3-1 | CASGYSGGSQETQYF
TRBJ2-2 | TRBD2 | TRBV5-1 | CASSFPRLAGTGELFF
TRBJ2-1 | . | TRBV6-6 | CASFPGTNEQFF
TRBJ2-7 | TRBD2 | TRBV25-1 | CASSEFSGSYNEQYF
TRBJ2-1 | TRBD2 | TRBV12-5 | CASGLVLAGGLYEQFF
TRBJ2-3 | TRBD1 | TRBV4-1 | CASSQERTGGADTQYF
TRBJ1-3 | . | TRBV10-3 | CAISAYRDTIYF
TRBJ2-1 | . | TRBV13 | CASNLGPVSNEQFF
TRBJ1-5 | . | TRBV12-3/TRBV12-4 | CASRSTLYSNQPQHF
TRBJ1-2 | . | TRBV20-1 | CSAYDTNYGYTF
TRBJ2-1 | TRBD2 | TRBV5-5 | CASTLVGTSGSYEQFF
TRBJ2-1 | . | TRBV7-2 | CASSGDWRGYNEQFF
TRBJ1-1 | . | TRBV6-6 | CASRPSGTSTEAFF
TRBJ2-2 | TRBD2 | TRBV12-3/TRBV12-4 | CASSLLPGGIAGELFF
TRBJ2-3 | . | TRBV5-6 | CASSLMSSVVTDTQYF
TRBJ1-6 | TRBD1 | TRBV7-2 | CASSLGTGNSPPHF
TRBJ1-2 | . | TRBV20-1 | CSARETARRGYNYGYTF
TRBJ2-5 | . | TRBV5-1 | CASAGTGQETQYF
. | . | TRBV20-1 | CSRQTPGRQTQYF
TRBJ1-4 | . | TRBV5-5 | CASSRLSVAPSTNEKLFF
TRBJ2-3 | . | TRBV5-1 | CASSLATGPRADTQYF
TRBJ1-1 | . | TRBV10-1 | CASSERAGNTEAFF
TRBJ2-7 | TRBD1 | TRBV20-1 | CSARDGSRDREAYEQYF
TRBJ2-7 | . | TRBV12-3/TRBV12-4 | CASSLGLLKEQYF
TRBJ2-7 | . | TRBV3-1 | CASSPHRTSYEQYF
TRBJ2-5 | . | TRBV6-1 | CASSGSETQYF
. | . | TRBV6-5 | CASSYSRSYDEQYF
. | TRBD2 | TRBV12-3/TRBV12-4 | CASSLALAGGPETQYF
TRBJ1-4 | . | TRBV29-1 | CSVAAWSATNEKLFF
TRBJ2-3 | . | TRBV20-1 | CSAINLAEGTDTQYF
TRBJ2-7 | . | TRBV20-1 | CSAKRTASYEQYF
TRBJ2-7 | . | TRBV2 | CASSEEGLKWLYEQYF
TRBJ1-1 | . | TRBV28 | CASTPGGHTEAFF
TRBJ1-2 | TRBD1 | TRBV7-9 | CASSLDRGQANYGYTF
TRBJ2-7 | TRBD2 | TRBV7-2 | CASSEGGGGKYEQYF
TRBJ1-3 | . | TRBV29-1 | CSVEPGLRSGNTIYF
TRBJ2-6 | . | TRBV13 | CASSFQGWGPGANVLTF
TRBJ1-4 | . | TRBV12-3/TRBV12-4 | CASGYFWDSDEKLFF
TRBJ1-2 | TRBD1 | TRBV20-1 | CSARAGTGAGGYTF
TRBJ1-4 | . | TRBV3-1 | CASSQDPFHEQTSEKLFF
TRBJ2-5 | . | TRBV20-1 | CSARDPPGRQETQYF
TRBJ2-2 | TRBD2 | TRBV20-1 | CSARDHRAGGTGELFF
TRBJ2-5 | . | TRBV5-6 | CASSLYGAGLQETQYF
TRBJ1-5 | TRBD1 | TRBV6-4 | CASSAHRGQPQHF
TRBJ2-3 | TRBD2 | TRBV28 | CASSLFPGTSAGDTQYF
TRBJ1-2 | . | TRBV7-9 | CASSLVGGALGYTF
TRBJ1-2 | . | TRBV14 | CASSLGRPILYGYTF
TRBJ2-1 | . | TRBV12-3/TRBV12-4 | CASSLLGSLVDEQFF
TRBJ2-1 | TRBD1 | TRBV27 | CASSLVVTGGGDEQFF